These 21 T cell receptor beta chains were all obtained from the same sample, sequenced in a study of blood T cell repertoires in COVID-19. Profiling relied on immunoSEQ multiplex PCR, and the TCRdb table lists in-frame clones only, not all of them. Here the sample spans over 85,000 clones, 85% to 90% being singletons. Sequenced material: peripheral blood. Receptors were obtained from a man over 45 with active or convalescent COVID-19.

V is TRBV5-5 and J is TRBJ1-3, with D possibly TRBD1 on 5 matching bases. This CDR3 region has 16 residues. Trimming cost V 0 bases and J 2 bases, with 12 bases left between them. Germline V gene data show CDR1 as SGHKS and CDR2 as YYEKEE (reference sequence). The CDR3 coding sequence is TGTGCCAGCAGCTTGGAAGAGGGGAGGGCTGGAAACACCATATATTTT. This sequence encodes CASSLEEGRAGNTIYF. Together with reference TRBV5-5 and TRBJ1-3, the CDR3 gives the full variable domain: DAGVTQSPTHLIKTRGQQVTLRCSPISGHKSVSWYQQVLGQGPQFIFQYYEKEERGRGNFPDRFSARQFPNYSSELNVNALLLGDSALYLCASSLEEGRAGNTIYFGEGSWLTVV.

In its sample, this clone was seen a few times. This sequence joins TRBV30 and TRBJ2-6; TRBD1 might be the D (6 bases). Germline-derived CDR1 and CDR2 are GTSNPN and SVGIG (reference sequence). The CDR3 contains 14 residues. Deletions cut 5 bases from V and 1 base from J, with 9 bases between. The CDR3 spells CAWRQESGANVLTF. In nucleotides, the CDR3 is TGTGCCTGGCGACAGGAGTCTGGGGCCAACGTCCTGACTTTC.

V gene TRBV19 combines with J gene TRBJ1-2; 7 nucleotides match TRBD1. V was clipped by 3 bases and J by 0 bases; unmatched bases: 4. This CDR3 is 15 amino acids long. The germline V gene encodes CDR1 LNHDA and CDR2 SQIVND (reference sequence). CDR3 in amino acids: CASSMTGNANYGYTF. Here the CDR3 DNA reads TGTGCCAGTAGTATGACAGGGAACGCTAACTATGGCTACACCTTC.

In its sample, this clone was seen once. The chain recombines TRBV4-1 with TRBJ2-3, with D tentatively TRBD2 (7 bases). This CDR3 spans 18 amino acids. With 1 base removed from V and 0 bases from J, the gap between germline ends came to 17 bases. Germline V lookup: CDR1 MGHRA, CDR2 YSYEKL. Here the CDR3 reads CASSQVGASGGSTDTQYF. CDR3 bases: TGCGCCAGCAGCCAAGTGGGGGCTAGCGGTGGTAGCACAGATACGCAGTATTTT.

The rearrangement joins TRBV5-1 to TRBJ2-2; 9 nucleotides align to TRBD1. The CDR3 has 15 amino acids. The germline CDR1 and CDR2 sequences are SGHRS and YFSETQ. The V and J ends lost 4 bases and 3 bases, in that order; junction bases with no gene match: 4. This chain's CDR3 is CASSRDRVDTGELFF. CDR3 nucleotides: TGCGCCAGCAGCCGGGACAGGGTTGACACCGGGGAGCTGTTTTTT.

This chain links TRBV15 with TRBJ2-2, with no clear D. There are 15 residues in the CDR3. CDR1 LNHNV and CDR2 YYDKDF come from the germline V gene (reference sequence). The V and J ends lost 3 bases and 3 bases respectively, with 11 bases between them. The CDR3 here is CATSSDDGDTGELFF. The DNA for the CDR3 is TGTGCCACCAGCAGCGACGATGGAGACACCGGGGAGCTGTTTTTT.

V is TRBV18 and J is TRBJ1-3, with a weak D call TRBD1 (5 bases). V was clipped by 3 bases and J by 8 bases, with 11 bases between them. CDR1 and CDR2 from the germline V gene are KGHSH and LQKENI. The CDR3 spans 13 residues. CDR3 coding DNA: TGTGCCAGCTCACCGGGGGGTGCGGACACCATATATTTT. Encoded protein: CASSPGGADTIYF. The full variable domain, completed using reference TRBV18 and TRBJ1-3, is NAGVMQNPRHLVRRRGQEARLRCSPMKGHSHVYWYRQLPEEGLKFMVYLQKENIIDESGMPKERFSAEFPKEGPSILRIQQVVRGDSAAYFCASSPGGADTIYFGEGSWLTVV.

The chain employs TRBV5-1 and TRBJ1-2, with a possible D match to TRBD1 (6 bases). Germline CDR1 SGHRS, CDR2 YFSETQ. The CDR3 is 14 residues long. Trimming stripped 4 bases from V and 0 bases from J, with 10 bases between. The CDR3 is CASSPDSANYGYTF. The CDR3 DNA is TGCGCCAGCAGCCCGGACAGTGCTAACTATGGCTACACCTTC.

In its sample, this clone was seen a few times. The V and J genes are TRBV24-1 and TRBJ1-2; 11 bases match TRBD1. Germline CDR1 KGHDR, CDR2 SFDVKD. CDR3 length: 15 amino acids. With 3 bases clipped from V and 5 bases from J, the junction kept 4 bases outside the gene matches. CDR3 nucleotide sequence: TGTGCCACCAGTGATACCGGGACAGGGGGATATGGCTACACCTTC. It is translated as CATSDTGTGGYGYTF.

This chain connects TRBV28 to TRBJ1-6, with 10 positions matching TRBD1. V lost 1 base and J lost 10; bases outside the gene matches: 19. Germline V gene sequence: CDR1 MDHEN, CDR2 SYDVKM. This CDR3 has 20 residues. The CDR3 DNA reads TGTGCCAGCAGTTTATCGACCGGGACAGGGGTTCTCACGCAGGTCTCACCCCTCCACTTT. This encodes CASSLSTGTGVLTQVSPLHF.

This clone was counted between two and nine times. The rearrangement uses TRBV9 and TRBJ2-1; a weak D match, TRBD2 (5 bases). V was pared by 5 bases and J by 0 bases, with 15 bases between. From germline, CDR1 is SGDLS and CDR2 YYNGEE. The CDR3 runs to 16 residues. The CDR3 loop reads CASSRFGVSSYNEQFF. The CDR3 DNA follows: TGTGCCAGCAGTCGTTTCGGGGTTAGCTCCTACAATGAGCAGTTCTTC.

This chain joins TRBV2 and TRBJ2-5, with D possibly being TRBD2 (5 bases). The ends were cut back, 6 bases at V and 5 bases at J, with 13 bases in the middle. CDR1 is SNHLY and CDR2 is FYNNEI in the germline V gene. The CDR3 is made up of 13 amino acids. The CDR3 DNA sequence: TGTGCCAGCAGGAGGAGGACGGGGGAGACCCAGTACTTC. It yields the protein CASRRRTGETQYF.

The V gene is TRBV21-1, the J gene TRBJ1-4. TRBV21-1 has pseudogene status. The CDR3 contains 14 residues. The CDR3 region has the DNA TGTGCCAGCAGCAAACGGGCAACTAATGAAAAACTGTTTTTT. Translating it yields CASSKRATNEKLFF.

Here the CDR3 DNA reads TGTGCCAGCAGCTCAACCGGGACAGGGGGGAACACTGAAGCTTTCTTT. Its protein product is CASSSTGTGGNTEAFF. The chain is built from TRBV7-9 and TRBJ1-1; 11 bases line up with TRBD1. The V gene's germline CDR1 is SEHNR and CDR2 FQNEAQ (reference sequence). The junction had 5 bases not matched to a gene; V was cut back by 4 bases and J by 1 base. This CDR3 has 16 residues.

J is TRBJ1-5 and V is TRBV10-2, with D perhaps TRBD1 (5 bases). Trimming shortened V by 6 bases and J by 7 bases, and 19 bases separated the two germline ends. Germline CDR1 and CDR2: WSHSY and SAAADI. The CDR3 is 15 residues long. CDR3 region: CASSPTVLGTQPQHF. DNA for the CDR3: TGCGCCAGCAGCCCGACAGTGTTGGGAACACAGCCCCAGCATTTT.

The CDR3 DNA is TGTGCCAGCAGTGAATTAACTTATAGCAATCAGCCCCAGCATTTT. As protein: CASSELTYSNQPQHF. This rearrangement joins TRBV6-1 to TRBJ1-5; D unresolved. Germline CDR1 is MNHNS and CDR2 is SASEGT. Trimming left V 2 bases short and J 0 bases short, with 8 bases between. This CDR3 has 15 amino acids.

The chain couples TRBV5-1 to TRBJ2-1; D may be TRBD1 (5 bases). V was cut by 0 bases and J by 2 bases, with 9 bases left in between. The germline CDR1 and CDR2 sequences are SGHRS and YFSETQ. There are 15 residues in the CDR3. CDR3 sequence (DNA): TGCGCCAGCAGCTTGGTAGGGGAAACCTACAATGAGCAGTTCTTC. Translating gives CASSLVGETYNEQFF.

V usage is TRBV7-8 and J usage is TRBJ2-5; D is perhaps TRBD1 (6 bases). Deletions cut 3 bases from V and 0 bases from J, with 14 bases between. Germline V CDR1 and CDR2: SGHVS, FQNEAQ. This CDR3 spans 16 amino acids. CDR3 sequence reads: CASSFSGTLYQETQYF. The CDR3 region has the DNA TGTGCCAGCAGCTTTTCCGGGACACTGTACCAAGAGACCCAGTACTTC.

The rearrangement joins TRBV24-1 to TRBJ2-5, with a tentative D call TRBD2 (6 bases). The V end was cut by 10 bases, the J end by 0 bases, with 23 bases between. CDR1 is KGHDR and CDR2 is SFDVKD in the germline V gene. The CDR3 runs to 17 residues. CDR3 DNA sequence: TGTGCCACGAGCGGCGGAGGGACTTTCTTGTACCAAGAGACCCAGTACTTC. This codes for CATSGGGTFLYQETQYF.

The V and J genes are TRBV4-1 and TRBJ2-7; D is uncertain. V was clipped by 1 base and J by 4 bases, with 8 bases between them. The CDR3 covers 13 residues. CDR1 MGHRA and CDR2 YSYEKL come from the germline V gene. The CDR3 reads CASSQGAPYEQYF. CDR3 bases: TGCGCCAGCAGCCAAGGGGCCCCGTACGAGCAGTACTTC.

This clone was picked up a small number of times. This chain links TRBV7-2 with TRBJ2-7; 7 bases match TRBD2. CDR3 length equals 17 residues. V shed 2 bases, J shed 0 bases, and the junction held 10 bases outside the gene matches. In germline, CDR1 is SGHTA, CDR2 FQGNSA. The CDR3 spells CASSLPPWGGFSYEQYF. CDR3 sequence (DNA): TGTGCCAGCAGCTTACCTCCTTGGGGGGGGTTCTCCTACGAGCAGTACTTC.